The 22 T cell receptor beta chains in this list originate from one sample, sequenced in a study of regulatory dendritic cells for organ transplantation (dated by TCRdb to between 2016 and 2019). Library preparation used the immunoSEQ multiplex PCR assay. The immuneACCESS repertoire file appears here via TCRdb, limited to in-frame rearrangements. These files lack a portion of the clones; in checked studies, under half of the deficit traces to unresolved V genes, and the cause of the others is not known. This sample gives roughly 30,000 clones in total; roughly 84% of them show up just once. Less than 0.5% of the sample lies in the top ten. Sample: naive CD8+ T cells from blood. Interpreted using the paper, the cell subset or site label stands for: CD45RA+ naive T cells. All receptors come from a human donor in good health.

V and J are TRBV5-8 and TRBJ2-3; tentative D call: TRBD2 (5 bases). V lost 4 bases and J 8 bases, leaving 14 bases between the germline ends. Germline V gene lookup returns CDR1 SGHTS and CDR2 YDEGEE. This CDR3 contains 13 residues. Here the CDR3 reads CASSLRTRSTQYF. The CDR3 bases are TGTGCCAGCAGCCTAAGGACTCGTTCTACGCAGTATTTT.

The chain recombines TRBV4-2 with TRBJ2-2; the match to TRBD2 covers 10 bases. From germline, CDR1 is LGHNA and CDR2 YNFKEQ. After removal of 0 bases from V and 3 bases from J, the junction contained 4 bases not matched to a gene. This CDR3 is built from 17 residues. CDR3 sequence (DNA): TGTGCCAGCAGCCAAGACCCCCTAGCGGGGGACACCGGGGAGCTGTTTTTT. This translates into CASSQDPLAGDTGELFF.

This clone was counted only a few times. The V and J genes are TRBV29-1 and TRBJ1-1; maybe TRBD1 (6 bases). This CDR3 spans 12 amino acids. Germline V gene sequence: CDR1 SQVTM, CDR2 ANQGSEA. The germline V and J ends were trimmed by 6 bases and 5 bases, with 13 bases remaining between them. CDR3 residues: CSVASGQTEAFF. The CDR3 DNA follows: TGCAGCGTCGCCTCGGGACAAACTGAAGCTTTCTTT.

The CDR3 nucleotides are TGCGCCAGCAGCCACCCTCGGGACAGGGACGACACCGGGGAGCTGTTTTTT. It translates to CASSHPRDRDDTGELFF. V and J are TRBV4-1 and TRBJ2-2, with 9 bases aligning to TRBD1. V dropped 3 bases and J dropped 3; count of bases not matched to a gene: 8. Germline CDR1 and CDR2: MGHRA and YSYEKL. This CDR3 comprises 17 residues.

V and J are TRBV13 and TRBJ2-7; D remains ambiguous. Between the trimmed V and J ends, which lost 5 bases and 4 bases, there was a span of 12 bases. The CDR3 runs to 13 residues. Germline-derived CDR1 and CDR2 are PRHDT and FYEKMQ (reference sequence). The CDR3 region has the DNA TGTGCCAGCAGCCCAAGAGGATGGTACGAGCAGTACTTC. Translating gives CASSPRGWYEQYF.

The chain is built from TRBV6-1 and TRBJ2-5; maybe TRBD2 (5 bases). V was trimmed by 4 bases and J by 2 bases, leaving 8 bases between them. Germline V lookup: CDR1 MNHNS, CDR2 SASEGT. This CDR3 spans 13 amino acids. CDR3 nucleotides: TGTGCCAGCAGTGGGACTTTACAAGAGACCCAGTACTTC. This gives the protein CASSGTLQETQYF.

J is TRBJ1-1 and V is TRBV7-9; the match to TRBD1 covers 8 bases. This CDR3 spans 14 amino acids. The V segment lost 6 bases and the J segment 3 bases; nucleotides outside the gene matches: 6. CDR1 is SEHNR, CDR2 FQNEAQ, per germline (reference sequence). The CDR3 sequence: CASRAPGGHTEAFF. Written as DNA, the CDR3 is TGTGCCAGCAGGGCACCAGGGGGCCACACTGAAGCTTTCTTT.

V is TRBV5-1 and J is TRBJ2-3, with a possible D match to TRBD2 (8 bases). CDR3 length equals 16 residues. The V end lost 1 base, the J end lost 0 bases, and 12 bases lay between the germline ends. Germline values: CDR1 SGHRS, CDR2 YFSETQ. In nucleotides, the CDR3 is TGCGCCAGCAGCTTGCGGGGGGGACAGAGCACAGATACGCAGTATTTT. The encoded protein is CASSLRGGQSTDTQYF.

V gene TRBV5-1 combines with J gene TRBJ1-3; maybe TRBD1 (5 bases). Germline V CDR1 and CDR2: SGHRS, YFSETQ. V was pared by 4 bases and J by 0 bases, with 8 bases between. The length of the CDR3 is 14 residues. The CDR3 here is CASSADNSGNTIYF. CDR3 nucleotide sequence: TGCGCCAGCAGCGCGGACAACTCTGGAAACACCATATATTTT.

The chain joins TRBV7-9 to TRBJ2-7; TRBD1 matches 7 bases. The CDR3 extends over 15 amino acids. Germline V gene lookup returns CDR1 SEHNR and CDR2 FQNEAQ (reference sequence). With V trimmed by 5 bases and J by 2 bases, 9 bases remained unmatched. CDR3 DNA: TGTGCCAGCAGCGACACAGACAGGGAAACCTACGAGCAGTACTTC. Amino acids: CASSDTDRETYEQYF.

The DNA of the CDR3 is TGTGCCAGCAGCTTAGGACAGGGAGGAAGAAACATTCAGTACTTC. It translates to CASSLGQGGRNIQYF. The chain couples TRBV11-1 to TRBJ2-4, with D perhaps matching TRBD1 (7 bases). V was shortened by 1 base and J by 6 bases, with 13 bases between the two germline ends. The CDR3 length is 15 residues. Germline assignment: CDR1 SGHAT and CDR2 FQDESV (reference sequence). The full variable domain, rest sourced from reference TRBV11-1 and TRBJ2-4, is EAEVAQSPRYKITEKSQAVAFWCDPISGHATLYWYRQILGQGPELLVQFQDESVVDDSQLPKDRFSAERLKGVDSTLKIQPAELGDSAMYLCASSLGQGGRNIQYFGAGTRLSVL.

In the case of this clone: At one end the junction does not follow the germline gene, possibly because of a read error. The chain has TRBV7-7 and TRBJ2-4, with 9 bases matching TRBD1. Germline loops: CDR1 SSHAT, CDR2 FNYEAQ (reference sequence). The CDR3 sequence is 18 residues long. CDR3 sequence: CASSLLGQGTEGKNIQYF. In nucleotides, the CDR3 is TGTGCTAGCAGCTTACTGGGACAGGGTACCGAAGGGAAAAACATTCAGTACTTC.

The chain carries TRBV28 and TRBJ2-7; 15 bases agree with TRBD2. The V gene's germline CDR1 is MDHEN and CDR2 SYDVKM. V dropped 2 bases and J dropped 4; count of bases not matched to a gene: 9. CDR3 size: 18 residues. The CDR3 DNA reads as TGTGCCAGCAGTTTAGTTGGACTAGCGGGGGGGCATTCTTACGAGCAGTACTTC. Translating it yields CASSLVGLAGGHSYEQYF.

Here the CDR3 DNA reads TGTGCCAGCAGCTTGGCCGGACAGAGGGATGAGCAGTTCTTC. As protein: CASSLAGQRDEQFF. This rearrangement joins TRBV7-7 to TRBJ2-1; D perhaps matches TRBD1 (6 bases). V was clipped by 3 bases and J by 8 bases, with 14 bases between them. The CDR3 is 14 amino acids. CDR1 and CDR2 (germline): SSHAT, FNYEAQ (reference sequence).

A few counts support this clone. CDR3 region: CASSYIETGSAGELFF. The CDR3 DNA sequence: TGTGCCAGCAGTTATATTGAGACAGGGAGCGCCGGGGAGCTGTTTTTT. This rearrangement joins TRBV7-9 to TRBJ2-2; 7 bases map to TRBD1. The CDR3 loop spans 16 amino acids. V lost 6 bases to trimming and J lost 6 bases; unmatched junction nucleotides: 13. Germline-derived CDR1 and CDR2 are SEHNR and FQNEAQ (reference sequence).

This clone has more than one count but fewer than ten. This CDR3 reads CASSQETVGLMNTEAFF. CDR3 sequence (DNA): TGCGCCAGCAGCCAGGAAACCGTCGGACTTATGAACACTGAAGCTTTCTTT. This chain joins TRBV4-3 and TRBJ1-1, with D uncertain. Germline V gene lookup returns CDR1 LGHNA and CDR2 YSLEER. This CDR3 spans 17 amino acids. Trimming pared 3 bases from V and 0 bases from J, leaving 17 bases between.

J is TRBJ2-7 and V is TRBV19; D may be TRBD1 (5 bases). The CDR3 extends over 13 amino acids. Germline-derived CDR1 and CDR2 are LNHDA and SQIVND (reference sequence). The ends were cut back, 3 bases at V and 3 bases at J, with 9 bases in the middle. In DNA, the CDR3 is TGTGCCAGTAGTATTGCGGACAACTACGAGCAGTACTTC. This encodes CASSIADNYEQYF.

This clone was detected only once. The chain has TRBV29-1 and TRBJ2-1; 8 nucleotides match TRBD1. CDR3 length equals 15 residues. Germline CDR1 and CDR2: SQVTM and ANQGSEA. Unmatched junction bases numbered 4, after V lost 1 base and J lost 2 bases. The CDR3 sequence is CSVEAATGAYNEQFF. The CDR3 DNA follows: TGCAGCGTTGAAGCCGCGACAGGGGCCTACAATGAGCAGTTCTTC.

The J gene is TRBJ2-1, the V gene TRBV5-1; 12 bases agree with TRBD2. V shed 0 bases, J shed 4 bases, and the junction held 11 bases outside the gene matches. This CDR3 is 19 amino acids long. Germline V gives CDR1 SGHRS, CDR2 YFSETQ. CDR3 in amino acids: CASSLDASGGGLTYNEQFF. Here the CDR3 DNA reads TGCGCCAGCAGCTTGGACGCTAGCGGGGGGGGTCTGACGTACAATGAGCAGTTCTTC.

This clone was seen a handful of times. V and J are TRBV10-1 and TRBJ1-2; D not certain. Trimming cost V 8 bases and J 8 bases, with 15 bases left between them. Germline assignment: CDR1 WNHNN and CDR2 SYGVQD (reference sequence). The CDR3 is 12 amino acids. The CDR3 reads CASGTEGLGYTF. The CDR3 DNA reads TGCGCCAGCGGTACGGAGGGCCTCGGCTACACCTTC.

This clone was detected only a few times. The chain uses TRBV19 and TRBJ2-7; D may be TRBD2 (5 bases). Trimming pared 8 bases from V and 5 bases from J, leaving 22 bases between. CDR3 length: 15 residues. Germline V CDR1 and CDR2: LNHDA, SQIVND (reference sequence). The CDR3 DNA sequence: TGTGCCAGTCGGAGATCAAGGGATGGACTCGACGAGCAGTACTTC. Protein: CASRRSRDGLDEQYF.

This chain links TRBV7-9 with TRBJ1-3; D is unclear. CDR3 length equals 15 residues. CDR1 is SEHNR, CDR2 FQNEAQ, per germline (reference sequence). Trimming stripped 1 base from V and 0 bases from J, with 7 bases between. The CDR3 protein is CASSLVSRSGNTIYF. The CDR3 DNA reads as TGTGCCAGCAGCTTAGTGAGTCGCTCTGGAAACACCATATATTTT.